This T cell receptor (beta chain) was found in a study of cytomegalovirus exposure and HLA in healthy donors. With 60 Vbeta and 13 Jbeta primers, the PCR was carried out. TCRdb's copy holds only in-frame clones and misses some; the assay was immunoSEQ multiplex PCR. The sample yields around 250,000 clones, about 80% seen once. This CDR3 comprises 14 residues. J was trimmed by 0 bases and V by 5 bases; bases with no gene match: 0. Per the germline V gene, CDR1 is MNHEY and CDR2 is SVGAGI. A note on this clone: Its antigen is still unknown. Distinct nucleotide sequences in the sample also encode this CDR3.

Study-wide results and caveats: An assumption of roughly uniform sequencing depth across donors underlay the presence/absence analyses. Analysis was carried out at a later point, and it linked a missense DCLRE1C variant to TCR beta V- and J-gene trimming. High specificity and sensitivity for cytomegalovirus status were reported for the classifier.

The source material was PBMCs. The rearrangement uses TRBV6-5 and TRBJ2-3, with 9 positions matching TRBD2. This clonotype was obtained from a woman aged 55-75 years in good health and CMV-seropositive. The CDR3 loop reads CASSTSGSTDTQYF. CDR3 sequence (DNA): TGTGCCAGCAGTACTAGCGGGAGCACAGATACGCAGTATTTT.